The text below deals with one T cell receptor (beta chain). Its matching antigen is unknown. The CDR3 has 16 amino acids. The germline V gene encodes CDR1 SGHAT and CDR2 FQDESV (reference sequence). V was trimmed by 4 bases and J by 5 bases, leaving 20 bases between them. Data came from immunoSEQ multiplex PCR; TCRdb stores just in-frame clones and leaves some out. The sample yields 70,000 or so clones, approximately 90% seen once. This entry belongs to a study of OX40 agonist ivuxolimab in advanced cancers. Study context: Antecedent anti-PD-1, anti-PD-L1 or anti-CTLA-4 therapy was permissible, with over 35% having received some. General study findings and limits: Among patients with partial responses at 0.1-3.0 mg/kg, clonal expansion was among the lowest. By week 6 at 0.1 to 3.0 mg/kg, blood CD4+ and CD8+ T cells had expanded clonally.

This specimen was CD4+ or CD8+ T cells sorted from blood, taken in a trial of the OX40 agonist ivuxolimab. This rearrangement joins TRBV11-1 to TRBJ2-5, with D perhaps given as TRBD1 or TRBD2 (5 bases each). The origin of this receptor is an adult with an advanced solid tumor such as melanoma, head and neck, liver or kidney cancer. CDR3 in amino acids: CASSYPDAGRRETQYF. The CDR3 DNA reads as TGTGCCAGCAGCTACCCCGACGCAGGGCGGAGGGAGACCCAGTACTTC.